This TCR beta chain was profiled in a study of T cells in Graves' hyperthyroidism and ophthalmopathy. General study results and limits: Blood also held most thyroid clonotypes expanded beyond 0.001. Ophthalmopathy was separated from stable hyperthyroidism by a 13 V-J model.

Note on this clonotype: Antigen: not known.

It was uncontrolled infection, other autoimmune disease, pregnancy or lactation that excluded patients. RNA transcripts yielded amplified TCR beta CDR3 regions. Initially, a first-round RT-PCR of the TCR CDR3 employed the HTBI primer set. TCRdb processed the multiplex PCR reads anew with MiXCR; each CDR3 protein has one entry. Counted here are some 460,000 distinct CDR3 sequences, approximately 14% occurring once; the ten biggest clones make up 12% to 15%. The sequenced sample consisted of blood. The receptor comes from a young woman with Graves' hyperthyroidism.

CDR3 nucleotide sequence: TGTGCCAGCAGTTTATCCCTTACAGGGATCGGTGAAGCTTTCTTT. Encoded protein: CASSLSLTGIGEAFF. J is TRBJ1-1 and V is TRBV27; D is possibly TRBD1 (6 bases). Looked up from germline, CDR1 is MNHEY and CDR2 is SMNVEV (reference sequence). CDR3 size: 15 residues. The ends were cut back, 0 bases at V and 7 bases at J, with 15 bases in the middle.